Below, 16 T cell receptor beta chains from the same sample are listed, as sequenced in a study of tumor-infiltrating lymphocytes in primary liver carcinoma. Researchers drew blood RNA from unsorted whole blood and extracted germline DNA as well. With around 450 ng total RNA as template and a constant-region primer, TCR beta cDNA was made. TCR beta libraries came from three nested multiplex PCR rounds using slightly modified ARM-PCR. With TRBV1-TRBV30 forward primers and a C-beta reverse primer, the first two PCR rounds were run for around 11 cycles each. Each CDR3 protein is one row after TCRdb ran MiXCR on the multiplex PCR reads. The sample yields 200,000 or so distinct CDR3 sequences, roughly two thirds seen once. The sequenced sample was peripheral blood. These TCRs come from a woman aged 60 to 75 with primary liver carcinoma and hepatitis B virus infection.

This clonotype was found once. Because the CDR3 is missing its conserved closing phenylalanine or tryptophan, this is likely a read error. The DNA is left out, because the CDR3 cannot be placed on it with certainty; the CDR3 is given as TCRdb lists it. This chain links TRBV6-5 with TRBJ1-6; the D call TRBD1 from the table was never checked on the DNA. The CDR3 comprises 14 residues, both ends counted. In germline, CDR1 is MNHEY, CDR2 SVGAGI. CDR3 region: CTSSREDTNSPLHI.

This clonotype has only a few counts. One end of the junction does not line up with germline, which may come from a read error. The chain combines TRBV12-3 or TRBV12-4 with TRBJ2-1, with TRBD2 matching 14 bases. CDR3 length: 15 amino acids. CDR3 DNA sequence: TGTGTCAGCAGGACCGGGACTAGCGGGAGTTGGGAGCAGTTCTTC. It yields the protein CVSRTGTSGSWEQFF.

With respect to this clonotype: An end of the junction does not agree with germline; a read error may underlie this. This sequence joins TRBV11-2 and TRBJ2-3; maybe TRBD2 (6 bases). Germline V CDR1 and CDR2: SGHAT, FQNNGV. This CDR3 has 14 amino acids. Here the CDR3 DNA reads TGTGCCAGCACCTTAGAGTCTAGCGAGAGGTCGCAGTATTTT. Amino acids: CASTLESSERSQYF.

The chain recombines TRBV5-1 with TRBJ1-5; 7 bases line up with TRBD1. Germline trimming cut 1 base from V and 5 bases from J; bases unmatched to any gene: 6. The germline V gene has CDR1 SGHRS and CDR2 YFSETQ. The CDR3 is 15 residues long. CDR3 sequence (DNA): TGCGCCAGCAGCTTGACAGGGGTCTGTTATCAGCCCCAGCATTTT. It translates to CASSLTGVCYQPQHF.

Regarding this clonotype: One end of the junction does not line up with germline, which may come from a read error. This sequence joins TRBV29-1 and TRBJ2-1, with 10 positions matching TRBD2. Germline V gene data show CDR1 as SQVTM and CDR2 as ANQGSEA. This CDR3 contains 14 residues. The CDR3 sequence is CSVEASGSLNEQSF. CDR3 sequence (DNA): TGCAGCGTTGAGGCTAGCGGGAGTCTGAATGAGCAGTCCTTC.

About this clonotype itself: Possible read error: a much larger clone is one base away. The CDR3 DNA is TGTGCCAGCAGTGAAGATTCGATTTTCTTC. Its protein is CASSEDSIFF. The V call is TRBV6-1, the J call TRBJ1-2; no reliable D call. CDR3 length equals 10 residues. The germline CDR1 and CDR2 sequences are MNHNS and SASEGT.

About this clonotype itself: An end of the junction differs from the germline gene, which may be a read error. J is TRBJ2-1 and V is TRBV11-2; D is possibly TRBD1 or TRBD2 (5 bases each). Germline assignment: CDR1 SGHAT and CDR2 FQNNGV. The CDR3 has 16 residues. DNA for the CDR3: TGTGCCAGCGGCTTAGTCGGGGCGGTAGCCTACAATGAGCAGCTCTTC. Encoded protein: CASGLVGAVAYNEQLF.

This clonotype was seen repeatedly, ten times or more. The chain couples TRBV12-3 or TRBV12-4 to TRBJ2-3; 8 bases are shared with TRBD1. The CDR3 is 15 amino acids. After removal of 6 bases from V and 5 bases from J, the junction contained 10 bases not matched to a gene. The CDR3 region has the DNA TGTGCCAGCAGCCTAGGGACAGGCGGTGTAGATACGCAGTATTTT. As protein: CASSLGTGGVDTQYF.

Comments on this clonotype: A much larger clone differs by one base, so this may be a read error. The rearrangement uses TRBV12-3 or TRBV12-4 and TRBJ2-3, with 8 nucleotides matching TRBD2. The CDR3 runs to 13 residues. DNA for the CDR3: TGTGCCAGCAGGGGACTAGTGACAGATAGGCAGTATTTT. This gives the protein CASRGLVTDRQYF.

This clonotype was seen a single time. One base away lies a much larger clone, so this may be a sequencing read error. V usage is TRBV5-4 and J usage is TRBJ1-2, with 10 bases identical to TRBD1. Germline CDR1 reads SGHNT; CDR2 reads YYREEE (reference sequence). CDR3 length equals 16 residues. For the CDR3, the DNA is TGTACCAGCAGCTTCGACCGGGACAGGGGACCGTATGGCTACACCTTC. Protein sequence: CTSSFDRDRGPYGYTF.

A word on this clonotype: The junction departs from germline at one end; a sequencing error may be responsible. The chain has TRBV29-1 and TRBJ1-5, with TRBD1 matching 9 bases. CDR3 length equals 12 residues. Per the germline V gene, CDR1 is SQVTM and CDR2 is ANQGSEA. The CDR3 DNA sequence: TGCGGCGTCCGGACAGGGGATCAGCCCCAGCATTTT. Its protein is CGVRTGDQPQHF.

This clonotype appeared a single time. The junction does not match germline at one end; this may be a read error. This chain joins TRBV11-3 and TRBJ2-7; D possibly corresponds to TRBD1 (5 bases). The CDR3 runs 14 residues. CDR1 is SGHNT, CDR2 YENEEA, per germline. The CDR3 region has the DNA TGTACCAGCAGCTTAGGGGCAGGCTTATACGAGCAGTACTTC. This gives the protein CTSSLGAGLYEQYF.

The V and J genes are TRBV28 and TRBJ2-7; 13 nucleotides match TRBD2. Germline trimming cut 6 bases from V and 3 bases from J; bases unmatched to any gene: 11. The germline gives CDR1 MDHEN, CDR2 SYDVKM. The CDR3 covers 17 residues. For the CDR3, the DNA is TGTGCCAGCAGCCCCTTATCGGGACTAGCGGGAAACTACGAGCAGTACTTC. It translates to CASSPLSGLAGNYEQYF. Combining the CDR3 with reference TRBV28 and TRBJ2-7 gives the whole variable domain DVKVTQSSRYLVKRTGEKVFLECVQDMDHENMFWYRQDPGLGLRLIYFSYDVKMKEKGDIPEGYSVSREKKERFSLILESASTNQTSMYLCASSPLSGLAGNYEQYFGPGTRLTVT.

As regards this clonotype: Germline is not matched at one junction end, which may reflect a read error. This rearrangement joins TRBV11-2 to TRBJ2-5; tentatively, D is TRBD1 (5 bases). This CDR3 has 14 residues. The germline CDR1 and CDR2 sequences are SGHAT and FQNNGV. The CDR3 bases are TGTGTCAGCAGCGACAGTTTAATGCAAGAGACCCAGTACTTC. Translation: CVSSDSLMQETQYF.

Points on this clonotype: One junction end does not reproduce the germline sequence, and a read error may be involved. The chain carries TRBV29-1 and TRBJ1-1, with 9 bases lining up with TRBD1. Germline loops: CDR1 SQVTM, CDR2 ANQGSEA. This CDR3 contains 14 residues. The CDR3 protein is CSVEEGTGRTEAFF. The DNA for the CDR3 is TGCAGTGTTGAAGAAGGGACAGGGCGCACTGAAGCTTTCTTT.

About this clonotype: Mismatch with germline at one junction end may stem from a read error. This chain connects TRBV30 to TRBJ2-3; D may correspond to TRBD1 or TRBD2 (6 bases each). This CDR3 contains 14 residues. Germline CDR1 is GTSNPN and CDR2 is SVGIG (reference sequence). CDR3 residues: CPWSRGPGTDTQYF. The CDR3 DNA reads TGTCCCTGGAGTCGGGGGCCGGGCACAGATACGCAGTATTTT.